This T cell receptor (beta chain) came from a study of blood T cell repertoires in COVID-19. Assay used: immunoSEQ multiplex PCR; TCRdb lists only in-frame clones, some missing. Found here are under 300,000 clones, 81% of them singletons; the top ten hold under 3%. V was clipped by 4 bases and J by 8 bases; unmatched bases: 3. There are 14 residues in the CDR3. Germline V gene data show CDR1 as SEHNR and CDR2 as FQNEAQ (reference sequence). The sequenced material came from peripheral blood. The clonotype originates from a woman aged 55-75 years with active or convalescent COVID-19. V and J are TRBV7-9 and TRBJ2-1; TRBD1 matches 12 bases. The CDR3 spells CASSSGTGGDEQFF. The CDR3 DNA is TGTGCCAGCAGCTCTGGGACAGGGGGCGATGAGCAGTTCTTC.